The clone carrying this T cell receptor (beta chain) was counted a few times. As yet, its antigen is unknown. The library targeted TCRbeta and was prepared with unique molecular identifiers. TCRdb processed the PCR reads anew with MiXCR; each CDR3 protein has one entry. In the table there are 300,000 to 350,000 distinct CDR3 sequences, 20% to 30% of which are singletons. The data were taken from a study of T-cell reconstitution after alpha-beta-depleted transplantation in children. Study-level points and caveats: Newly produced T cells mostly accounted for T-cell counts and diversity one year post-transplant. At around two months after transplant, the alpha-beta T cells were reportedly derived from several hundred expanded clones that came from non-depleted graft cells. High day-60 TCRbeta diversity in some patients came from surviving recipient T cells and thymic progenitors.

Germline V lookup: CDR1 MNHEY, CDR2 SVGAGI. The CDR3 contains 13 residues. The V end was cut by 2 bases, the J end by 6 bases, with 11 bases between. The gene calls are TRBV6-5 and TRBJ2-7, with D possibly being TRBD1 (7 bases). This clonotype was obtained from a male patient younger than 18 who had a stem cell transplant for acute lymphoblastic leukemia, so the T cells may come from the graft donor. The source material was PBMCs, mostly from graft donor cells, sampled 180 days after TCRalphabeta/CD19-depleted stem cell transplant. CDR3 coding DNA: TGTGCCAGCAGTTACGGAGGGGGCGGCGAGCAGTACTTC. Protein product: CASSYGGGGEQYF.